The rows below give T cell receptor beta chains drawn from one sample of a study of ipilimumab plus nivolumab after autologous stem cell transplantation. Measured with immunoSEQ multiplex PCR; TCRdb has only the in-frame clones, and not every one. The data contain 22,000 or so clones, around 74% of them singletons. Source: PBMCs, taken in a trial of ipilimumab plus nivolumab as post-transplant consolidation. These receptors came from a male donor with diffuse large B-cell lymphoma. CDR3s include the opening cysteine and the closing phenylalanine or tryptophan. The D gene is left open where the match is weak. The listing skips clone size in some rows; elsewhere it reads once, few, many or a size class.

j_call d_call v_call clone_size cdr3_aa cdr3_nt
TRBJ1-1 - TRBV5-1 once CASSGTGALSTEAFF TGCGCCAGCAGCGGCACAGGCGCATTGAGCACTGAAGCTTTCTTT
TRBJ1-6 - TRBV5-4 - CASTGNNSPLHF TGTGCCAGCACAGGGAATAATTCACCCCTCCACTTT
TRBJ1-1 TRBD1 TRBV7-3 - CASSSSGGTEAFF TGTGCCAGCAGCTCCTCAGGGGGAACTGAAGCTTTCTTT
TRBJ2-7 - TRBV2 - CASEGSEQYF TGTGCCAGCGAGGGGTCCGAGCAGTACTTC
TRBJ2-1 - TRBV9 - CASSVGGHEQFF TGTGCCAGCAGCGTAGGGGGACACGAGCAGTTCTTC
TRBJ1-5 TRBD1 TRBV6-1 - CASSVQGDQPQHF TGTGCCAGCAGTGTCCAGGGGGATCAGCCCCAGCATTTT
TRBJ2-1 - TRBV25-1 - CASSGSGPSYNEQFF TGTGCCAGCAGTGGAAGCGGACCCTCCTACAATGAGCAGTTCTTC
TRBJ2-7 - TRBV5-1 - CASSLGGGSYEQYF TGCGCCAGCAGCTTGGGTGGGGGTTCCTACGAGCAGTACTTC
TRBJ1-1 TRBD1 TRBV5-1 - CASSLGTGDTEAFF TGCGCCAGCAGCTTGGGGACAGGGGACACTGAAGCTTTCTTT
TRBJ2-1 - TRBV19 - CASRGRLRYNEQFF TGTGCCAGTAGGGGCCGTTTGCGCTACAATGAGCAGTTCTTC
TRBJ1-2 - TRBV2 - CATGGLETYYGYTF TGTGCCACCGGGGGGCTCGAGACTTACTATGGCTACACCTTC
TRBJ2-3 - TRBV5-1 - CASSLWGAADTQYF TGCGCCAGCAGCTTATGGGGGGCTGCAGATACGCAGTATTTT
TRBJ2-3 TRBD2 TRBV5-1 - CASSLGLAGSTDTQYF TGCGCCAGCAGCTTGGGACTAGCGGGAAGCACAGATACGCAGTATTTT
TRBJ2-7 TRBD2 TRBV7-2 - CASSLAVASGGIYEQYF TGTGCCAGCAGCTTAGCAGTCGCTAGCGGGGGGATCTACGAGCAGTACTTC
TRBJ2-3 - TRBV2 - CASRTPGTLLLSTDTQYF TGTGCCAGCAGAACCCCGGGGACTCTACTTCTTAGCACAGATACGCAGTATTTT
TRBJ1-2 - TRBV25-1 - CASSLSGAGYTF TGTGCCAGCAGTCTTTCAGGGGCAGGCTACACCTTC
TRBJ2-1 - TRBV27 - CVSGGRSYNEQFF TGTGTAAGCGGCGGCCGCTCCTACAATGAGCAGTTCTTC
TRBJ1-4 - TRBV18 - CASSPPGAGGNEKLFF TGTGCCAGCTCACCACCAGGGGCCGGGGGGAATGAAAAACTGTTTTTT
TRBJ1-2 TRBD1 TRBV6-1 - CASSDVRTGYSGYTF TGTGCCAGCAGTGATGTGAGGACAGGGTACTCTGGCTACACCTTC
TRBJ2-7 TRBD2 TRBV11-3 few CASSLSGRGIASYEQYF TGTGCCAGCAGCTTATCGGGGAGGGGCATTGCATCCTACGAGCAGTACTTC
TRBJ2-7 - TRBV6-1 - CASSKEVFITYEQYF TGTGCCAGCAGCAAGGAGGTCTTCATTACCTACGAGCAGTACTTC
TRBJ2-4 TRBD2 TRBV7-9 once CASSPAGQNIQYF TGTGCCAGCAGCCCAGCGGGGCAAAACATTCAGTACTTC
TRBJ1-4 - TRBV7-2 many CASSSSRGGFFEKLFF TGTGCCAGCAGCTCCTCGCGAGGGGGGTTTTTCGAAAAACTGTTTTTT
TRBJ1-1 - TRBV5-4 many CASSFGSQAAEAFF TGTGCCAGCAGCTTTGGGAGTCAGGCGGCTGAAGCTTTCTTT